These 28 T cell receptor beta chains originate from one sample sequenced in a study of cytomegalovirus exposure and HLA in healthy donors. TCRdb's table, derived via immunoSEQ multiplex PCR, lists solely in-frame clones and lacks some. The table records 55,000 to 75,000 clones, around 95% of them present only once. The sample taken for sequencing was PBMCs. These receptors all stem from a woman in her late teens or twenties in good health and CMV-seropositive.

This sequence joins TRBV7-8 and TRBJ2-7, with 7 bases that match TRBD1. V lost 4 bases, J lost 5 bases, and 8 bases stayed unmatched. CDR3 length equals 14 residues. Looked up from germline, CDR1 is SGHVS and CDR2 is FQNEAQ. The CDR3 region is CASSYGQAGNEQYF. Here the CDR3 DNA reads TGTGCCAGCAGCTACGGACAGGCGGGCAACGAGCAGTACTTC. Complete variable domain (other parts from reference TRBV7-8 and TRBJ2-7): GAGVSQSPRYKVAKRGQDVALRCDPISGHVSLFWYQQALGQGPEFLTYFQNEAQLDKSGLPSDRFFAERPEGSVSTLKIQRTQQEDSAVYLCASSYGQAGNEQYFGPGTRLTVT.

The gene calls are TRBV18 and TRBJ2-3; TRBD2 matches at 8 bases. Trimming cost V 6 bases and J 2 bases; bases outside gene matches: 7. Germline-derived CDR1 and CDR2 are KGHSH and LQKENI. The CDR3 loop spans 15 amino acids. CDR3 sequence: CASSPAGALTDTQYF. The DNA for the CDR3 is TGTGCCAGCTCCCCAGCGGGGGCCCTCACAGATACGCAGTATTTT.

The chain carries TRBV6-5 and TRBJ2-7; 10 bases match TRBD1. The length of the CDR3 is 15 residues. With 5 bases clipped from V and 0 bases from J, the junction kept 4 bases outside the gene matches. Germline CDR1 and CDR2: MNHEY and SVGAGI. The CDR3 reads CASSTGTGDSYEQYF. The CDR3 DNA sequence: TGTGCCAGCAGTACTGGGACAGGGGACTCCTACGAGCAGTACTTC.

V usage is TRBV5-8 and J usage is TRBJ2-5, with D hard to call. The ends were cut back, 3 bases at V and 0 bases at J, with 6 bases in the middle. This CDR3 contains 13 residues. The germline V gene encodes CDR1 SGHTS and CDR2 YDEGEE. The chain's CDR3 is CASSWADQETQYF. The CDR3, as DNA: TGTGCCAGCAGCTGGGCAGACCAAGAGACCCAGTACTTC. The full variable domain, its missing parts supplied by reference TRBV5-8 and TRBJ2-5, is EAGVTQSPTHLIKTRGQQATLRCSPISGHTSVYWYQQALGLGLQFLLWYDEGEERNRGNFPPRFSGRQFPNYSSELNVNALELEDSALYLCASSWADQETQYFGPGTRLLVL.

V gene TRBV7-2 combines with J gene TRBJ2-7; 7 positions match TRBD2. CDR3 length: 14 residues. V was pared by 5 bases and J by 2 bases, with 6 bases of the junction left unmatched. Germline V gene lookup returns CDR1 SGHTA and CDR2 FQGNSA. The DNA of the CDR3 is TGTGCCAGCAGCGTTAGCGGGTCCCCCTACGAGCAGTACTTC. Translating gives CASSVSGSPYEQYF.

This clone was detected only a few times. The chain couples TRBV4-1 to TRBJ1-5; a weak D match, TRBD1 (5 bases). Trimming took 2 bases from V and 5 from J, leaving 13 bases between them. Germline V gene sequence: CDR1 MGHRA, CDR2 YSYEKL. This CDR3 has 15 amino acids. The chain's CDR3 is CASSQLSGYDQPQHF. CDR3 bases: TGCGCCAGCAGCCAATTGTCAGGGTATGATCAGCCCCAGCATTTT.

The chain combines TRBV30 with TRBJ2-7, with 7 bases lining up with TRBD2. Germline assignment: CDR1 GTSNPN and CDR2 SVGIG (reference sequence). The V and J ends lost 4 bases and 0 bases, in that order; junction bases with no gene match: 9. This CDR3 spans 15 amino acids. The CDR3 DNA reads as TGTGCCTGGACTCGCGGGAGTCCTGGCTCCTACGAGCAGTACTTC. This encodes CAWTRGSPGSYEQYF.

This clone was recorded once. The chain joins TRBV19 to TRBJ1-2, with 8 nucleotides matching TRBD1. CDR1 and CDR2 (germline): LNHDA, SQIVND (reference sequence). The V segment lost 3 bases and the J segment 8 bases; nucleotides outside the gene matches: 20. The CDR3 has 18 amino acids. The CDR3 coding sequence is TGTGCCAGTAGTATCGTAGCGAGAAAAGGGACAGGCCTTGGGGGCTACACCTTC. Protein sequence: CASSIVARKGTGLGGYTF.

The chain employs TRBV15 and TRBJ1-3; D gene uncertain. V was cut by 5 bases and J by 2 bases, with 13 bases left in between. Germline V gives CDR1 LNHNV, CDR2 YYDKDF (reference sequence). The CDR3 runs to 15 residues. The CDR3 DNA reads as TGTGCCACCAGCCCTACCCGGGGAACTGGAAACACCATATATTTT. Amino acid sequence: CATSPTRGTGNTIYF.

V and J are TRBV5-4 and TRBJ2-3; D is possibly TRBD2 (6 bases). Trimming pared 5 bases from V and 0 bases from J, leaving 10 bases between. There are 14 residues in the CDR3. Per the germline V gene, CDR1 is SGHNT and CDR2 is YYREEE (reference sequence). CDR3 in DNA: TGTGCCAGCAGGTCCAGCGGGAGCACAGATACGCAGTATTTT. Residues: CASRSSGSTDTQYF.

The CDR3 here is CSVEDYFDTEAFF. CDR3 nucleotides: TGCAGCGTTGAAGATTACTTTGATACTGAAGCTTTCTTT. J is TRBJ1-1 and V is TRBV29-1; the D is unclear. V lost 0 bases and J lost 5, with 10 bases in between. The CDR3 is made up of 13 amino acids. Germline values: CDR1 SQVTM, CDR2 ANQGSEA.

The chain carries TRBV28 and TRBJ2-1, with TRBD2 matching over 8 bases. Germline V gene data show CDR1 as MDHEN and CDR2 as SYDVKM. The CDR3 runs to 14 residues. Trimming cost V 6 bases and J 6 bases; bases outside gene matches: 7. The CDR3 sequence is CASRGAGGGNEQFF. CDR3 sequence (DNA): TGTGCCAGCAGGGGGGCGGGAGGAGGCAATGAGCAGTTCTTC.

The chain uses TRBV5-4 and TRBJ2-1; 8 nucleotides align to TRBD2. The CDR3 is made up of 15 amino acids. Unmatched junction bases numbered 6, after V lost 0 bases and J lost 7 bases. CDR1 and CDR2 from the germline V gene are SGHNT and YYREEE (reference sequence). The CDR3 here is CASSLAGGRQNEQFF. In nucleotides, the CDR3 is TGTGCCAGCAGCTTGGCGGGGGGGCGGCAGAATGAGCAGTTCTTC.

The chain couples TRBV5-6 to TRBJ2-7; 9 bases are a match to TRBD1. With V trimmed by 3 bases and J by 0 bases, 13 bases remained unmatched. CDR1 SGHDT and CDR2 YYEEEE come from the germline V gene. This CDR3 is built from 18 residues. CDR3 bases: TGTGCCAGCAGCTCTATAAAAACAGGGGGCCCCGGCTCCTACGAGCAGTACTTC. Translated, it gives CASSSIKTGGPGSYEQYF.

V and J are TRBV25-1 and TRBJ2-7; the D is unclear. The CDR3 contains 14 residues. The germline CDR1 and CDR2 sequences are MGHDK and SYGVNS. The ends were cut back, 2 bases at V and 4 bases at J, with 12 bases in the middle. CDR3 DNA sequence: TGTGCCAGCAGTGAAGGTGGTCAGGCTTACGAGCAGTACTTC. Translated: CASSEGGQAYEQYF.

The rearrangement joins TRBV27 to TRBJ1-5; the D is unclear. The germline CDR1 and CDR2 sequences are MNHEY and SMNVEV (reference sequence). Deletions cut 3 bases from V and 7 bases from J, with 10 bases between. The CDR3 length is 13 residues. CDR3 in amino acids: CASSFSRGQPQHF. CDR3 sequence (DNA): TGTGCCAGCAGTTTTTCGAGAGGGCAGCCCCAGCATTTT.

The CDR3 DNA reads as TGTGCCAGCAGCTCGGGAGGCCACGAGCAGTTCTTC. Translation: CASSSGGHEQFF. The chain employs TRBV11-3 and TRBJ2-1; TRBD2 matches 7 bases. Germline CDR1 and CDR2: SGHNT and YENEEA. This CDR3 is 12 amino acids long. V shed 4 bases, J shed 10 bases, and the junction held 4 bases outside the gene matches.

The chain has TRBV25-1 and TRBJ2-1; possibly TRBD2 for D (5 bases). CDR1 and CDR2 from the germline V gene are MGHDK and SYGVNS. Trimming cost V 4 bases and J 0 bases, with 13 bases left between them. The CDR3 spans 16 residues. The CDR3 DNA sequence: TGTGCCAGCAGTGTCCGAAGCGGCAGCTCCTACAATGAGCAGTTCTTC. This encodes CASSVRSGSSYNEQFF. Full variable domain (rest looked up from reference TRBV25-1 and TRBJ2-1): EADIYQTPRYLVIGTGKKITLECSQTMGHDKMYWYQQDPGMELHLIHYSYGVNSTEKGDLSSESTVSRIRTEHFPLTLESARPSHTSQYLCASSVRSGSSYNEQFFGPGTRLTVL.

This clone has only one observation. The CDR3 coding sequence is TGCGCCAGCAGTCCCTCAGGGACTAGCACCTACAATGAGCAGTTCTTC. Encoded protein: CASSPSGTSTYNEQFF. This sequence joins TRBV23-1 and TRBJ2-1, with 9 bases aligning to TRBD2. TRBV23-1 falls under the ORF class, with uncertain function. V shed 4 bases, J shed 2 bases, and the junction held 6 bases outside the gene matches. The CDR3 has 16 residues.

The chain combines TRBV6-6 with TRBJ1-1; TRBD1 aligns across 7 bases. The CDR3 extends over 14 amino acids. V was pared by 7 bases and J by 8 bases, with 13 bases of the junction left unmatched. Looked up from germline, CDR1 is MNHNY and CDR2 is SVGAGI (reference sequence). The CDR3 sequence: CASIRLDRHIEAFF. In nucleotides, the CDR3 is TGTGCCAGCATCCGGCTGGACAGGCACATAGAAGCTTTCTTT.

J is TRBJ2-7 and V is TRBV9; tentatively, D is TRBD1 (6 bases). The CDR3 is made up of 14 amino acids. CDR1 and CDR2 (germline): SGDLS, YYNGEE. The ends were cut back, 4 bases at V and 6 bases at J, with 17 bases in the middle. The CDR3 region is CASSFEGGFGEQYF. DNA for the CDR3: TGTGCCAGCAGCTTTGAAGGGGGTTTCGGCGAGCAGTACTTC.

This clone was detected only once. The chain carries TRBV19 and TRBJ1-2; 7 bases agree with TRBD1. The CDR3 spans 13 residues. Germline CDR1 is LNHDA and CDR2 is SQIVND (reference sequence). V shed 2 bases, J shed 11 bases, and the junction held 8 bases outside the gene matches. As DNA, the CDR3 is TGTGCCAGTAGTATAAGGGACAGCCCCTCATACACCTTC. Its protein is CASSIRDSPSYTF.

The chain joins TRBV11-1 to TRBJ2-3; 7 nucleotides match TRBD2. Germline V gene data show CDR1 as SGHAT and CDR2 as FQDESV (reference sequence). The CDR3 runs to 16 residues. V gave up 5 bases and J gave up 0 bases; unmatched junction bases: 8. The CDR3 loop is CASSQGGRGSTDTQYF. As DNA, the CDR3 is TGTGCCAGCAGCCAGGGAGGGAGGGGAAGCACAGATACGCAGTATTTT.

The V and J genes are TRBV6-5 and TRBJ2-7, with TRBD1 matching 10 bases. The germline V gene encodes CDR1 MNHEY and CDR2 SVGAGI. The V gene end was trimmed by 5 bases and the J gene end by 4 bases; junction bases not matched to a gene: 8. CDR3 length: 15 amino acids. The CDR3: CASSPGTGASYEQYF. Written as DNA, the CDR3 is TGTGCCAGCAGTCCCGGGACAGGGGCCTCTTACGAGCAGTACTTC.

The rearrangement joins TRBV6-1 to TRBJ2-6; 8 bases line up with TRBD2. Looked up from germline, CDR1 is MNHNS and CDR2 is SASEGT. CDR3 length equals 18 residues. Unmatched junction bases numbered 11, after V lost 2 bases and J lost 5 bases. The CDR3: CASSETGIAGNRANVLTF. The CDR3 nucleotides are TGTGCCAGCAGTGAAACTGGAATAGCGGGAAATCGGGCCAACGTCCTGACTTTC.

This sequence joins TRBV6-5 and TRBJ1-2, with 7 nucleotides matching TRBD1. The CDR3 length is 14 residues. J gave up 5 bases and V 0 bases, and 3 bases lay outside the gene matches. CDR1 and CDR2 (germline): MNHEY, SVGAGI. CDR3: CASSYSDRNYGYTF. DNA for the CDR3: TGTGCCAGCAGTTACTCGGACAGGAATTATGGCTACACCTTC.

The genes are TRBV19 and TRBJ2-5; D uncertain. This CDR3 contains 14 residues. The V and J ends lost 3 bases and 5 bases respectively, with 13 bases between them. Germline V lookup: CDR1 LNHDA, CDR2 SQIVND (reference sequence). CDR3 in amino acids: CASSITAARETQYF. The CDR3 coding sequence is TGTGCCAGTAGTATCACGGCGGCCCGTGAGACCCAGTACTTC. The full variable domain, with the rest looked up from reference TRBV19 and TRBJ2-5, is DGGITQSPKYLFRKEGQNVTLSCEQNLNHDAMYWYRQDPGQGLRLIYYSQIVNDFQKGDIAEGYSVSREKKESFPLTVTSAQKNPTAFYLCASSITAARETQYFGPGTRLLVL.

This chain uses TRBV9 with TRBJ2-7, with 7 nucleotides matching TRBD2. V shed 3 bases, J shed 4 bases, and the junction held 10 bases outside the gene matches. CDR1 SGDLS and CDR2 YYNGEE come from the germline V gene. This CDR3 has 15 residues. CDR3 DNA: TGTGCCAGCAGCGCATGGGGCCGGGGAGGGTACGAGCAGTACTTC. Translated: CASSAWGRGGYEQYF. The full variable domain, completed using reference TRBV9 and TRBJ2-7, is DSGVTQTPKHLITATGQRVTLRCSPRSGDLSVYWYQQSLDQGLQFLIQYYNGEERAKGNILERFSAQQFPDLHSELNLSSLELGDSALYFCASSAWGRGGYEQYFGPGTRLTVT.